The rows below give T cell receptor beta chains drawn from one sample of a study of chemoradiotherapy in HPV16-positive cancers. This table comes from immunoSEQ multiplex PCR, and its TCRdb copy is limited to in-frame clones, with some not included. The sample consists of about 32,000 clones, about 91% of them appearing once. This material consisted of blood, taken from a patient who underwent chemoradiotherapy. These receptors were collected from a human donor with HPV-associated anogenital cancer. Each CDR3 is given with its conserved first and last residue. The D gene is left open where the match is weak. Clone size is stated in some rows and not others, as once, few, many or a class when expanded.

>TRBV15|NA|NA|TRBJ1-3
CATSREREAGNTIYF
TGTGCCACCAGCAGAGAGCGGGAAGCGGGAAACACCATATATTTT
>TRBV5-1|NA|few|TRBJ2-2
CASSLGQNTGELFF
TGCGCCAGCAGCTTGGGTCAGAACACCGGGGAGCTGTTTTTT
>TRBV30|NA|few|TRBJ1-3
CAWKGVGNTIYF
TGTGCCTGGAAGGGAGTTGGAAACACCATATATTTT
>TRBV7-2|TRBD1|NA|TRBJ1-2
CASSLVVGQGWGGYTF
TGTGCCAGCAGCTTAGTGGTGGGACAGGGGTGGGGAGGCTACACCTTC
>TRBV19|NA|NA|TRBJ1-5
CASRGPFNQPQHF
TGTGCCAGTCGCGGCCCTTTCAATCAGCCCCAGCATTTT
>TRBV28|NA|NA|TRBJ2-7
CASGTGFGIYEQYF
TGTGCCAGCGGTACAGGTTTTGGTATCTACGAGCAGTACTTC
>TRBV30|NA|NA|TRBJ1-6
CACERGSNSPLHF
TGTGCCTGCGAGAGGGGATCAAATTCACCCCTCCACTTT
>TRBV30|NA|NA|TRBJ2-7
CAWSEGTPHEQYF
TGTGCCTGGAGTGAAGGGACACCCCACGAGCAGTACTTC
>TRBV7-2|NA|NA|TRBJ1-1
CASTPGKKNTEAFF
TGTGCCAGCACCCCGGGAAAGAAGAACACTGAAGCTTTCTTT
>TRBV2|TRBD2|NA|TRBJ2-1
CASREGLAGIDEQFF
TGTGCCAGCAGGGAGGGACTAGCGGGGATCGATGAGCAGTTCTTC
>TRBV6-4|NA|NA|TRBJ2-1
CASSDTGNNEQFF
TGTGCCAGCAGTGATACAGGGAACAATGAGCAGTTCTTC
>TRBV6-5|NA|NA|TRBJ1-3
CASTRGAGNTIYF
TGTGCCAGCACACGGGGCGCTGGAAACACCATATATTTT
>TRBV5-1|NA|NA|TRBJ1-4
CASSSEGGSNEKLFF
TGCGCCAGCAGCTCGGAGGGTGGAAGTAATGAAAAACTGTTTTTT
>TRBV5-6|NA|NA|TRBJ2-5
CASRLAGTPIGETQYF
TGTGCCAGCAGACTTGCCGGGACCCCCATAGGGGAGACCCAGTACTTC
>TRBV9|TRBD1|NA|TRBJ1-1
CASSATGTEAFF
TGTGCCAGCAGCGCGACAGGGACTGAAGCTTTCTTT
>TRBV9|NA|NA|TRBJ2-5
CASSVGGGETQYF
TGTGCCAGCAGCGTAGGCGGTGGAGAGACCCAGTACTTC
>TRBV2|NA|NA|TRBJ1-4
CASSGQALTNEKLFF
TGTGCCAGCAGTGGACAGGCGTTAACTAATGAAAAACTGTTTTTT
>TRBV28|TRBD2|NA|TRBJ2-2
CASSWGTSGTGELFF
TGTGCCAGCAGTTGGGGGACTAGCGGGACCGGGGAGCTGTTTTTT
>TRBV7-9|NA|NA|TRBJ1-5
CASSLVTAAGHGNQPQHF
TGTGCCAGCAGCTTGGTGACAGCGGCGGGGCACGGCAATCAGCCCCAGCATTTT
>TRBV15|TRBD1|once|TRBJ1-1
CATSRPGTGSTEAFF
TGTGCCACCAGCAGGCCGGGGACAGGGAGCACTGAAGCTTTCTTT
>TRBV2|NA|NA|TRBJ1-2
CASSEVPGPSNYGYTF
TGTGCCAGCAGTGAAGTTCCAGGGCCTTCTAACTATGGCTACACCTTC
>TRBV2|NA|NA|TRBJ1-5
CASSVGRRNQPQHF
TGTGCCAGCTCGGTGGGTAGGCGCAATCAGCCCCAGCATTTT
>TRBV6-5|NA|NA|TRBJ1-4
CASSYGAVTNEKLFF
TGTGCCAGCAGTTACGGGGCAGTAACTAATGAAAAACTGTTTTTT
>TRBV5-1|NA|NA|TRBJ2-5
CASSLAASSGQETQYF
TGCGCCAGCAGCTTGGCGGCTAGCTCGGGCCAAGAGACCCAGTACTTC
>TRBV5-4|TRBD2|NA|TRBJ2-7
CASSSGLAGDEQYF
TGTGCCAGCAGCTCCGGACTAGCGGGAGACGAGCAGTACTTC
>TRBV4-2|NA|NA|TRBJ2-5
CASSLHGRGDQETQYF
TGTGCCAGCAGCCTACATGGGCGGGGAGACCAAGAGACCCAGTACTTC
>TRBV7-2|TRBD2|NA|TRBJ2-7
CASSLRTSDSYEQYF
TGTGCCAGCAGCTTAAGGACTAGCGACTCCTACGAGCAGTACTTC
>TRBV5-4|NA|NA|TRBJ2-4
CASSLETGSAKNIQYF
TGTGCCAGCAGCTTGGAGACGGGATCAGCCAAAAACATTCAGTACTTC
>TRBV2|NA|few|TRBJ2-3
CASSPLSASSTDTQYF
TGTGCCAGCAGTCCCCTTAGCGCTTCTAGCACAGATACGCAGTATTTT
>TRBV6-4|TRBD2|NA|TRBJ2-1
CASSDSGGSYGEQFF
TGTGCCAGCAGTGACTCCGGCGGGAGTTATGGGGAGCAGTTCTTC
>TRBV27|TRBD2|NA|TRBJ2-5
CASSLSSSGSETQYF
TGTGCCAGCAGTTTATCATCTAGCGGGAGCGAGACCCAGTACTTC
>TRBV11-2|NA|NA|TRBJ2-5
CASTINRQGGGETQYF
TGTGCCAGCACCATCAATAGACAGGGAGGGGGAGAGACCCAGTACTTC
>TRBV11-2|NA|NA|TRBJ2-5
CASSLDRTGETQYF
TGTGCCAGCAGCCTCGACAGGACCGGGGAGACCCAGTACTTC
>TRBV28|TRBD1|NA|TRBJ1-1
CASTPTGGSIEAFF
TGTGCCAGCACACCTACAGGGGGGAGCATTGAAGCTTTCTTT